This entry lists 18 T cell receptor beta chains sequenced from one sample in a study of T cell responses to AZD1222 COVID-19 vaccine. The assay was immunoSEQ multiplex PCR, and TCRdb's table has in-frame clones only and misses some. The table includes about 56,000 clones, 70% to 90% detected once. The sample in question was peripheral blood, obtained on day 0 of AZD1222 vaccination. The receptors derive from an adult in good health.

This chain links TRBV20-1 with TRBJ2-5; TRBD2 is a possible D gene (6 bases). Germline-derived CDR1 and CDR2 are DFQATT and SNEGSKA (reference sequence). V was cut by 6 bases and J by 5 bases, with 10 bases left in between. CDR3 size: 11 residues. For the CDR3, the DNA is TGCAGTGCGGGTCTAGCGGAGACCCAGTACTTC. Translated, it gives CSAGLAETQYF.

V is TRBV2 and J is TRBJ2-7; D might be TRBD1 or TRBD2, each matching 7 bases. CDR3 length: 14 amino acids. Germline V gene data show CDR1 as SNHLY and CDR2 as FYNNEI. V lost 8 bases to trimming and J lost 3 bases, with 17 bases between them. CDR3 sequence (DNA): TGTGCCAGCTGCGGCCAGGGGGGGTACTACGAGCAGTACTTC. It is translated as CASCGQGGYYEQYF.

This clone ranks as medium-sized. The chain links TRBV11-2 to TRBJ2-1, with 12 bases lining up with TRBD2. Germline values: CDR1 SGHAT, CDR2 FQNNGV. The CDR3 covers 17 residues. V lost 0 bases and J lost 13; bases outside the gene matches: 13. The CDR3 region has the DNA TGTGCCAGCAGCTTAGAACTAGCGGGGGGTTCGGCTGAAAGACAGTTCTTC. It specifies CASSLELAGGSAERQFF.

The chain joins TRBV27 to TRBJ2-1, with 8 bases matching TRBD2. Germline-derived CDR1 and CDR2 are MNHEY and SMNVEV (reference sequence). The CDR3 runs 16 residues. V was pared by 8 bases and J by 9 bases, with 18 bases of the junction left unmatched. Written as DNA, the CDR3 is TGTGCCAGCGCGAAATCGGCGGGGGGATTAATGAGTGAGCAGTTCTTC. It codes for CASAKSAGGLMSEQFF.

The chain links TRBV24-1 to TRBJ2-3; TRBD2 is a possible D gene (7 bases). Germline loops: CDR1 KGHDR, CDR2 SFDVKD. V lost 5 bases and J 0 bases, leaving 11 bases between the germline ends. The CDR3 extends over 15 amino acids. The CDR3, as DNA: TGTGCCACCAGTGGTCGGGGGGCGAGCACAGATACGCAGTATTTT. This gives the protein CATSGRGASTDTQYF.

The chain joins TRBV2 to TRBJ2-1, with 8 nucleotides matching TRBD1. Per the germline V gene, CDR1 is SNHLY and CDR2 is FYNNEI. J gave up 1 base and V 8 bases, and 4 bases lay outside the gene matches. The CDR3 is 14 residues long. The CDR3 sequence: CASQGAISYNEQFF. The CDR3 DNA is TGTGCCAGCCAGGGGGCCATATCCTACAATGAGCAGTTCTTC.

This clone showed up just a few times. The gene calls are TRBV4-2 and TRBJ2-1; TRBD2 matches 10 bases. The trim removed 1 base at V and 3 bases at J, leaving 12 bases unmatched. This CDR3 has 19 amino acids. Germline CDR1 reads LGHNA; CDR2 reads YNFKEQ. In nucleotides, the CDR3 is TGTGCCAGCAGCCAAGGGCTAGCGGGGGAGACGACGGACTACAATGAGCAGTTCTTC. Its protein product is CASSQGLAGETTDYNEQFF.

In nucleotides, the CDR3 is TGTGCCAGTAGTATAGGAGTACTAGCCAAAAACATTCAGTACTTC. Translated, it gives CASSIGVLAKNIQYF. The rearrangement links TRBV19 to TRBJ2-4; D is ambiguous. The germline gives CDR1 LNHDA, CDR2 SQIVND (reference sequence). The V and J ends lost 1 base and 0 bases respectively, with 7 bases between them. The CDR3 extends over 15 amino acids.

There are a few counts of this clone. The V call is TRBV11-3, the J call TRBJ2-1, with TRBD1 matching over 9 bases. The CDR3 covers 15 residues. The trim removed 5 bases at V and 2 bases at J, leaving 4 bases unmatched. Germline V gene data show CDR1 as SGHNT and CDR2 as YENEEA. CDR3 loop: CASSPRQGAYNEQFF. The CDR3 DNA reads TGTGCCAGCAGCCCCCGACAGGGGGCCTACAATGAGCAGTTCTTC.

The chain has TRBV6-1 and TRBJ1-4; no firm D call. The V gene's germline CDR1 is MNHNS and CDR2 SASEGT. The V gene lost 1 base and the J gene lost 4 bases, with 7 bases spanning the gap. The CDR3 extends over 14 amino acids. CDR3 in DNA: TGTGCCAGCAGTGAAGAAAGGGTTAATGAAAAACTGTTTTTT. It yields the protein CASSEERVNEKLFF.

The gene calls are TRBV19 and TRBJ2-2; TRBD2 aligns across 7 bases. The CDR3 covers 16 residues. The V gene's germline CDR1 is LNHDA and CDR2 SQIVND (reference sequence). V lost 5 bases and J lost 5; bases outside the gene matches: 11. The CDR3 loop reads CASSQQRGGSTGELFF. In DNA, the CDR3 is TGTGCCAGTAGTCAACAGCGGGGTGGAAGTACCGGGGAGCTGTTTTTT. Supplemented by reference TRBV19 and TRBJ2-2, the full variable domain reads DGGITQSPKYLFRKEGQNVTLSCEQNLNHDAMYWYRQDPGQGLRLIYYSQIVNDFQKGDIAEGYSVSREKKESFPLTVTSAQKNPTAFYLCASSQQRGGSTGELFFGEGSRLTVL.

V usage is TRBV6-4 and J usage is TRBJ1-1, with D hard to call. This CDR3 is 13 amino acids long. V dropped 4 bases and J dropped 1 base, with 7 bases sitting between them. Germline V gene sequence: CDR1 MRHNA, CDR2 SNTAGT. The CDR3 protein is CASSGERNTEAFF. In DNA form, the CDR3 reads TGTGCCAGCAGTGGGGAAAGGAACACTGAAGCTTTCTTT.

This chain uses TRBV28 with TRBJ1-2; TRBD1 matches at 7 bases. The V and J ends lost 5 bases and 8 bases, in that order; junction bases with no gene match: 14. Germline V gives CDR1 MDHEN, CDR2 SYDVKM. The CDR3 covers 15 residues. CDR3 protein: CASSTGDRLTMGYTF. The CDR3 region has the DNA TGTGCCAGCAGTACAGGGGATCGGCTTACCATGGGCTACACCTTC.

This chain joins TRBV4-2 and TRBJ2-7, with TRBD2 identical over 8 bases. V was clipped by 0 bases and J by 6 bases; unmatched bases: 7. Germline V gives CDR1 LGHNA, CDR2 YNFKEQ. This CDR3 contains 15 residues. CDR3 nucleotides: TGTGCCAGCAGCCAAGAGGTGCGGGGGGCTCGCGAGCAGTACTTC. Its protein product is CASSQEVRGAREQYF.

In this sample, this clone turned up once. The V and J genes are TRBV11-2 and TRBJ1-5, with D unclear. The germline gives CDR1 SGHAT, CDR2 FQNNGV. This CDR3 region has 14 residues. Trimming took 5 bases from V and 7 from J, leaving 15 bases between them. This chain's CDR3 is CASSRRTGEQPQHF. For the CDR3, the DNA is TGTGCCAGCAGCCGAAGGACGGGAGAACAGCCCCAGCATTTT. Variable domain in full (rest from reference TRBV11-2 and TRBJ1-5): EAGVAQSPRYKIIEKRQSVAFWCNPISGHATLYWYQQILGQGPKLLIQFQNNGVVDDSQLPKDRFSAERLKGVDSTLKIQPAKLEDSAVYLCASSRRTGEQPQHFGDGTRLSIL.

In the case of this clone: The junction does not match germline at one end; this may be a read error. The gene calls are TRBV7-7 and TRBJ2-5, with 9 bases lining up with TRBD1. CDR1 and CDR2 (germline): SSHAT, FNYEAQ (reference sequence). This CDR3 contains 15 residues. DNA for the CDR3: TGTGCTAGCAGCCGAGACAGGGGGTTTAGTGAGACCCAGTACTTC. Translating gives CASSRDRGFSETQYF.

The chain uses TRBV6-6 and TRBJ1-6; no clear D. V was pared by 8 bases and J by 6 bases, with 20 bases between. From germline, CDR1 is MNHNY and CDR2 SVGAGI (reference sequence). The CDR3 runs 16 residues. The CDR3 DNA is TGTGCCAGCGGCAGGCAGAGTGGAAAGTTTAATTCACCCCTCCACTTT. Translated: CASGRQSGKFNSPLHF.

The V call is TRBV13, the J call TRBJ2-7; TRBD1 matches 10 bases. The CDR3 is made up of 15 amino acids. CDR1 and CDR2 from the germline V gene are PRHDT and FYEKMQ (reference sequence). The V and J ends lost 5 bases and 3 bases, in that order; junction bases with no gene match: 7. CDR3 in DNA: TGTGCCAGCAGCCTAACGGACAGGGGGAGCTACGAGCAGTACTTC. This sequence encodes CASSLTDRGSYEQYF.